This T cell receptor beta chain was obtained from a study of PD-1 blockade in classical Hodgkin lymphoma. The data were produced by immunoSEQ multiplex PCR, yet TCRdb's version contains in-frame clones alone and is incomplete. The repertoire holds about 97,000 clones, with approximately 88% as singletons. In its sample, this clone was seen once. Antigen unknown. The sample has other DNA sequences that encode this CDR3 too. Study observations and caveats: Underlying causes for the observed repertoire differences were not defined, possibly disease activity or prior therapy.

Each and every patient relapsed after autologous stem cell transplantation, and patients got differing brentuximab vedotin exposure. V was cut by 1 base and J by 2 bases, with 4 bases left in between. This CDR3 is 13 amino acids long. Germline loops: CDR1 SGHDT, CDR2 YYEEEE. Sequencing used peripheral blood mononuclear cells (PBMCs), obtained at baseline. The source of this sequence is a human donor with classical Hodgkin lymphoma. V gene TRBV5-6 combines with J gene TRBJ1-5; D is unresolved. The CDR3 protein is CASSLTGNQPQHF. CDR3 coding DNA: TGTGCCAGCAGCTTGACAGGCAATCAGCCCCAGCATTTT.